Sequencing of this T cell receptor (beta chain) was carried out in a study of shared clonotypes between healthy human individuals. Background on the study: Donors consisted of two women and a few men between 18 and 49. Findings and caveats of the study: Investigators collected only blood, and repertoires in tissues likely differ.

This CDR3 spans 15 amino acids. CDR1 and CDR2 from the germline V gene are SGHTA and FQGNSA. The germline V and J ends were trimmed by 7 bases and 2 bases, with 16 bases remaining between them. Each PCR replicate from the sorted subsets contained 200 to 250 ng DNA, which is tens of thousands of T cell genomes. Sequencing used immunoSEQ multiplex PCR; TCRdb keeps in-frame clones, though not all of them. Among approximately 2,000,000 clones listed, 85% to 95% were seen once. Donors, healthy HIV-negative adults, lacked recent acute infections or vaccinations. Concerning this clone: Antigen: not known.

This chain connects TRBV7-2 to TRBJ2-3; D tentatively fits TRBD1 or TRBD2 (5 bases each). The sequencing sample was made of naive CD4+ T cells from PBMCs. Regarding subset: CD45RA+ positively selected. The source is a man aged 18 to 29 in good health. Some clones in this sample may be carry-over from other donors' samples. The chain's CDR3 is CASTLRGGLTDTQYF. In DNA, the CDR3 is TGTGCCAGCACCCTTCGGGGCGGGCTCACAGATACGCAGTATTTT.